This T cell receptor (beta chain) appears in the sequencing data of a study of PD-1 blockade in classical Hodgkin lymphoma. As for time point: newly diagnosed, previously untreated cHL patient sample. Purification of CD4+ T cells from thawed PBMCs was achieved by magnetic negative selection. For comparison, PBMCs from newly diagnosed, untreated classical Hodgkin lymphoma were used. The study, taken as a whole, reports: Newly diagnosed patients reportedly had lower baseline TCR diversity than healthy donors. Still unresolved is the cause of the repertoire differences, which may be disease activity or prior therapy.

J gave up 1 base and V 0 bases, and 10 bases lay outside the gene matches. The CDR3 has 19 residues. Germline-derived CDR1 and CDR2 are SEHNR and FQNEAQ (reference sequence). Only one count was recorded for this clone. Its antigen is unidentified. The method was immunoSEQ multiplex PCR; TCRdb's version includes in-frame clones alone and lacks a portion of them. The sample has around 30,000 clones, 70% to 90% seen once. Sequences were obtained from CD4+ T cells from blood. The TCR was taken from a human donor with classical Hodgkin lymphoma. The chain carries TRBV7-9 and TRBJ1-5; 9 nucleotides match TRBD1. CDR3 sequence: CASSLAQTGGPRSNQPQHF. CDR3 DNA sequence: TGTGCCAGCAGCTTAGCCCAGACAGGGGGGCCGAGGAGCAATCAGCCCCAGCATTTT.